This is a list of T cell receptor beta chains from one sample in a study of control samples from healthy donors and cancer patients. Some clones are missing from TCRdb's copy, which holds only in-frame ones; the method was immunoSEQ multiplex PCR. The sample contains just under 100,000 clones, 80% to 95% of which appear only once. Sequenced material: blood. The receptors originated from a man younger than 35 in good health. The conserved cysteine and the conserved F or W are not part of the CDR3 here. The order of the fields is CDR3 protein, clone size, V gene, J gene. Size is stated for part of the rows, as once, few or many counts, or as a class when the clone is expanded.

CDR3aa: ASSWDRARGDTQY; abundance: .; v_gene: TRBV7-9; j_gene: TRBJ2-3
CDR3aa: ASSQEWREGWAEQY; abundance: once; v_gene: TRBV4-3; j_gene: TRBJ2-7
CDR3aa: ASSSRDRAPTEAF; abundance: .; v_gene: TRBV7-6; j_gene: TRBJ1-1
CDR3aa: ASSHSPIETIKMLAYEQY; abundance: .; v_gene: TRBV4-1; j_gene: TRBJ2-7
CDR3aa: ATRVDRSNQPQH; abundance: once; v_gene: TRBV15; j_gene: TRBJ1-5
CDR3aa: ASTIGTANYGYT; abundance: many; v_gene: TRBV19; j_gene: TRBJ1-2
CDR3aa: ASSQTSGGAWNEQF; abundance: .; v_gene: TRBV3-1/TRBV3-2; j_gene: TRBJ2-1
CDR3aa: ASSEHRPGHPNTGELF; abundance: .; v_gene: TRBV2; j_gene: TRBJ2-2
CDR3aa: AWSVRQVNTEAF; abundance: .; v_gene: TRBV30; j_gene: TRBJ1-1
CDR3aa: ASSYSGGRNEKLF; abundance: .; v_gene: TRBV6-5; j_gene: TRBJ1-4
CDR3aa: ASSGGRGQPQH; abundance: once; v_gene: TRBV27; j_gene: TRBJ1-5
CDR3aa: ASSLRPLVTNEKLF; abundance: .; v_gene: TRBV7-2; j_gene: TRBJ1-4
CDR3aa: ASRAVGGSGNTIY; abundance: .; v_gene: TRBV4-1; j_gene: TRBJ1-3
CDR3aa: ASSLAGGASYEQY; abundance: .; v_gene: TRBV5-1; j_gene: TRBJ2-7
CDR3aa: ASSDSSYEQY; abundance: few; v_gene: TRBV10-1; j_gene: TRBJ2-7
CDR3aa: ASSYRDSNYGYT; abundance: .; v_gene: TRBV6-5; j_gene: TRBJ1-2
CDR3aa: ASHVGFSNQPQH; abundance: .; v_gene: TRBV27; j_gene: TRBJ1-5
CDR3aa: ASSLGPDSNEKLF; abundance: .; v_gene: TRBV7-8; j_gene: TRBJ1-4
CDR3aa: ASSQGVGSPLH; abundance: .; v_gene: TRBV4-1; j_gene: TRBJ1-6
CDR3aa: ASSLAGPEAF; abundance: .; v_gene: TRBV7-2; j_gene: TRBJ1-1
CDR3aa: ASSVSVNTEAF; abundance: .; v_gene: TRBV25-1; j_gene: TRBJ1-1
CDR3aa: ASRSGGTGGAF; abundance: .; v_gene: TRBV6-5; j_gene: TRBJ1-1
CDR3aa: ASSEEGGTEAF; abundance: .; v_gene: TRBV2; j_gene: TRBJ1-1
CDR3aa: ASSRTRGTGGSPLH; abundance: .; v_gene: TRBV11-2; j_gene: TRBJ1-6
CDR3aa: ASSYGNIGRNTEAF; abundance: .; v_gene: TRBV6-5; j_gene: TRBJ1-1
CDR3aa: ASSIGTENTEAF; abundance: .; v_gene: TRBV19; j_gene: TRBJ1-1
CDR3aa: ASSSGQGAYFEQY; abundance: once; v_gene: TRBV11-1; j_gene: TRBJ2-7